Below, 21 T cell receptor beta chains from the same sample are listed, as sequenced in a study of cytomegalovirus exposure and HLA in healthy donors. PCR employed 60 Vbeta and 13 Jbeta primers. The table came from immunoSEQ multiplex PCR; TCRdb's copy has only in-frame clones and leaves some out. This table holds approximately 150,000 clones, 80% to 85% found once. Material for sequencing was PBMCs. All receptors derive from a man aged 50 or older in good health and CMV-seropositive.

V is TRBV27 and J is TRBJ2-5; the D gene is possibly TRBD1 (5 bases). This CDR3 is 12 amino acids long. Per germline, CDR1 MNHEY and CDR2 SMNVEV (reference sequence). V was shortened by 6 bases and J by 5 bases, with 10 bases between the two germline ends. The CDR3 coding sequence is TGTGCCAGCAGCCCTCCAGGGGAGACCCAGTACTTC. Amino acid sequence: CASSPPGETQYF.

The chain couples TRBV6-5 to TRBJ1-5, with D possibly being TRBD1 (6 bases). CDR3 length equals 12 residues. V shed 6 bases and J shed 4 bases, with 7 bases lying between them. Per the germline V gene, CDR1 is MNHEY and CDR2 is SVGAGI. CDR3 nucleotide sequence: TGTGCCAGCAGACAGGGAAATCAGCCCCAGCATTTT. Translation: CASRQGNQPQHF.

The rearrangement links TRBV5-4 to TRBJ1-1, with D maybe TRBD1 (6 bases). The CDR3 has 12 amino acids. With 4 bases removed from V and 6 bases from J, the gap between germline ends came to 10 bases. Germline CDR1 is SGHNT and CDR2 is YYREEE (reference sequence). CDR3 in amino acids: CASSPGTSEAFF. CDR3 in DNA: TGTGCCAGCAGCCCGGGGACATCTGAAGCTTTCTTT.

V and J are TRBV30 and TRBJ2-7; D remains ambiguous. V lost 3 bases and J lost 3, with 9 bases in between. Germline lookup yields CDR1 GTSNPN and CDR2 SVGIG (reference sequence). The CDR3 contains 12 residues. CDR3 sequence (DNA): TGTGCCTGGAGCAACAGTTACTACGAGCAGTACTTC. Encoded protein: CAWSNSYYEQYF.

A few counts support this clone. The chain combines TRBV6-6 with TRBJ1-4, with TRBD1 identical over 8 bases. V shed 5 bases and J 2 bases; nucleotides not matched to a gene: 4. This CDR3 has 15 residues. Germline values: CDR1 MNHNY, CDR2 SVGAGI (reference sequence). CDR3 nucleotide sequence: TGTGCCAGCAGTCACACAGGGGGTACTAATGAAAAACTGTTTTTT. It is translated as CASSHTGGTNEKLFF.

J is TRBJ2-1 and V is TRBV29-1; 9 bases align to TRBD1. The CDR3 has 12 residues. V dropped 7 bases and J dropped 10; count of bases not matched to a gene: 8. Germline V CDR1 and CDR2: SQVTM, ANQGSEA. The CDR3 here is CSGGQGIREQFF. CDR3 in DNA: TGCAGCGGAGGACAGGGGATTCGGGAGCAGTTCTTC.

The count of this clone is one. The CDR3 sequence: CASSLYAGATYEQYF. The CDR3 DNA is TGTGCCAGCAGCTTATACGCAGGGGCAACCTACGAGCAGTACTTC. The chain carries TRBV7-6 and TRBJ2-7, with D possibly being TRBD1 (6 bases). In germline, CDR1 is SGHVS, CDR2 FNYEAQ. Deletions cut 2 bases from V and 2 bases from J, with 13 bases between. The CDR3 spans 15 residues.

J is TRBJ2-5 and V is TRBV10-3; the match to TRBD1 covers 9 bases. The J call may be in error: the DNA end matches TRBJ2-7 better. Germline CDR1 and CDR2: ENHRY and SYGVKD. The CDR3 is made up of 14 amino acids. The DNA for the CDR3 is TGTGCCATCAGTGAAGGGACAGGGATCTACGAGCAGTACTTC. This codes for CAISEGTGIYEQYF.

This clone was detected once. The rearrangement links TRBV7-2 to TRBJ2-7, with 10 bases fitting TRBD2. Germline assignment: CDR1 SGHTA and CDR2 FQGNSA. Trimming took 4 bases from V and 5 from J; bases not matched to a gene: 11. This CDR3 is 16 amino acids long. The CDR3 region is CASSSYFSGGSHEQYF. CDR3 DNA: TGTGCCAGCAGCTCCTACTTTAGCGGGGGGAGCCACGAGCAGTACTTC.

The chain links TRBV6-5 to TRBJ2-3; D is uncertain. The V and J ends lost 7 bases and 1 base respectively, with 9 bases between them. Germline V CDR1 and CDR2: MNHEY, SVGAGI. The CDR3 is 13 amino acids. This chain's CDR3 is CASMTYRTDTQYF. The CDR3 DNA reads TGTGCCAGCATGACATACCGCACAGATACGCAGTATTTT.

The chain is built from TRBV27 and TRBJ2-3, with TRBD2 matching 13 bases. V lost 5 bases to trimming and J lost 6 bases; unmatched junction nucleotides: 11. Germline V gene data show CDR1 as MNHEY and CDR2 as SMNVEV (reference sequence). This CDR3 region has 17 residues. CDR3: CASSPPGLAGDADTQYF. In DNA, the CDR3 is TGTGCCAGCAGTCCCCCAGGACTAGCGGGAGATGCGGATACGCAGTATTTT.

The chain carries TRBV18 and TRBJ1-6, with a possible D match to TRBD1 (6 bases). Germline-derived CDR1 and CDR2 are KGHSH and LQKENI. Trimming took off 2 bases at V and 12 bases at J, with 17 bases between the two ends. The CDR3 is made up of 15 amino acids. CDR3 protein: CASSPVEQGSGPLHF. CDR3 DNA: TGTGCCAGCTCACCAGTCGAGCAGGGGAGCGGACCCCTCCACTTT.

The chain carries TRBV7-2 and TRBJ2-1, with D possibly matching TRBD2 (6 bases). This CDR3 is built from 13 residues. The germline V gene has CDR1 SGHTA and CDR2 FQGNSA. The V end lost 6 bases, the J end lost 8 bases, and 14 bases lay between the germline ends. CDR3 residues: CASRRLVGDEQFF. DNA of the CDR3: TGTGCCAGCAGGAGACTAGTTGGCGATGAGCAGTTCTTC.

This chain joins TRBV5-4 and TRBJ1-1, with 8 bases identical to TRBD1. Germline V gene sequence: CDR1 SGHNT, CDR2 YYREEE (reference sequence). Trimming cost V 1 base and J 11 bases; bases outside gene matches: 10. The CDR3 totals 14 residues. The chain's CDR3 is CASSLLTGDRIAFF. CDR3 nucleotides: TGTGCCAGCAGCTTGCTGACAGGGGATCGGATTGCTTTCTTT.

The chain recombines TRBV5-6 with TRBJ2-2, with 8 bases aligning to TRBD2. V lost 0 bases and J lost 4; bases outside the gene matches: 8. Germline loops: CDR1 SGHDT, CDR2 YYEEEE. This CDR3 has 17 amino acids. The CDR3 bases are TGTGCCAGCAGCTTGGAATCCCGGGGGGGCGGCACCGGGGAGCTGTTTTTT. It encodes CASSLESRGGGTGELFF. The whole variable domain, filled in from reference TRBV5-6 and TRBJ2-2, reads DAGVTQSPTHLIKTRGQQVTLRCSPKSGHDTVSWYQQALGQGPQFIFQYYEEEERQRGNFPDRFSGHQFPNYSSELNVNALLLGDSALYLCASSLESRGGGTGELFFGEGSRLTVL.

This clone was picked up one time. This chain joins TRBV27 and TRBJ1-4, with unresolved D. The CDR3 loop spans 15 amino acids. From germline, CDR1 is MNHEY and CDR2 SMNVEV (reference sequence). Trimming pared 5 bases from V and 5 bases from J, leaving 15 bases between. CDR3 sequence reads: CASSPRNSQNEKLFF. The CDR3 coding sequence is TGTGCCAGCAGTCCCCGTAACAGCCAGAATGAAAAACTGTTTTTT.

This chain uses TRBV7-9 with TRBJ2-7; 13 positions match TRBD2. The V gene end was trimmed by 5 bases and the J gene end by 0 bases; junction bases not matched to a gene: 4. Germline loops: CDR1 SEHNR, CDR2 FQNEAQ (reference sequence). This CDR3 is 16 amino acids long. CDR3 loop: CASSQGTSGASYEQYF. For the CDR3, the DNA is TGTGCCAGCAGCCAAGGGACTAGCGGGGCCTCCTACGAGCAGTACTTC.

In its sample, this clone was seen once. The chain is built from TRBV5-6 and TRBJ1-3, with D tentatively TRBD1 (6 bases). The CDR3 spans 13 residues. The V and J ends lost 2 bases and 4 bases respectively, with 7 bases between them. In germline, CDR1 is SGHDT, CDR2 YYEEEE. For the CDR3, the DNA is TGTGCCAGCAGCTTCGGACAGGGAAACACCATATATTTT. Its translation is CASSFGQGNTIYF.

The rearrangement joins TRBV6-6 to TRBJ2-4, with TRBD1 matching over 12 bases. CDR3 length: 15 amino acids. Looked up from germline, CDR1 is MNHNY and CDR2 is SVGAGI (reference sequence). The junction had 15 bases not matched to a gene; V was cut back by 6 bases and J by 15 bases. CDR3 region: CASSPRTGQGASSYF. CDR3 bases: TGTGCCAGCAGCCCGAGGACGGGACAGGGGGCATCGTCGTACTTC.

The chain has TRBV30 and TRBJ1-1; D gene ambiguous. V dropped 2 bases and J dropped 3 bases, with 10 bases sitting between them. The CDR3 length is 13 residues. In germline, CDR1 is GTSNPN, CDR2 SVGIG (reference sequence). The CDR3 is CAWSSQLHTEAFF. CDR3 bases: TGTGCCTGGAGTAGTCAGTTACACACTGAAGCTTTCTTT.

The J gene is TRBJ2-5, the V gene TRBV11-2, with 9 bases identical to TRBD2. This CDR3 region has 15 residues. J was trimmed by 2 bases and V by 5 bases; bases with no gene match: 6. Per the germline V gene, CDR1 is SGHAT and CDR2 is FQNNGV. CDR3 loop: CASSVLAGRQETQYF. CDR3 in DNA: TGTGCCAGCAGCGTCCTAGCGGGGCGGCAAGAGACCCAGTACTTC.